Presented here are 22 T cell receptor beta chains from one specimen sequenced in a study of control samples from healthy donors and cancer patients. TCRdb keeps only in-frame clones here, not all; method: immunoSEQ multiplex PCR. Of about 230,000 clones in the sample, roughly 80% were seen once. Sequenced input: PBMCs. These receptor sequences come from a woman aged 55-70 years with lung cancer.

This rearrangement joins TRBV12-3 or TRBV12-4 to TRBJ1-5; D gene uncertain. The length of the CDR3 is 13 residues. V lost 8 bases to trimming and J lost 6 bases, with 14 bases between them. CDR3 sequence: CASGWEARQPQHF. In nucleotides, the CDR3 is TGTGCCAGCGGTTGGGAGGCGCGTCAGCCCCAGCATTTT.

The chain employs TRBV2 and TRBJ1-1; no clear D gene. V lost 6 bases and J 0 bases, leaving 8 bases between the germline ends. This CDR3 has 13 amino acids. Germline CDR1 reads SNHLY; CDR2 reads FYNNEI. The CDR3 region is CASRINMNTEAFF. CDR3 nucleotide sequence: TGTGCCAGCAGGATAAACATGAACACTGAAGCTTTCTTT.

In its sample, this clone was seen once. The chain has TRBV4-1 and TRBJ2-1; D is ambiguous. V gave up 1 base and J gave up 5 bases, with 15 bases separating them. This CDR3 is built from 16 residues. Germline V lookup: CDR1 MGHRA, CDR2 YSYEKL. The CDR3 is CASSQGEVPAHNEQFF. In nucleotides, the CDR3 is TGCGCCAGCAGCCAAGGGGAAGTACCGGCCCACAATGAGCAGTTCTTC.

The CDR3 DNA reads TGTGCCAGCAGTTCGTTCTCCGGGGCCAACGTCCTGACTTTC. Amino acid sequence: CASSSFSGANVLTF. The gene calls are TRBV28 and TRBJ2-6; D call uncertain. Trimming took off 4 bases at V and 4 bases at J, with 8 bases between the two ends. The CDR3 extends over 14 amino acids. The germline V gene encodes CDR1 MDHEN and CDR2 SYDVKM.

This clone was recorded once. CDR3 residues: CASRYATYEQYF. The CDR3 bases are TGTGCCAGCAGATACGCTACCTACGAGCAGTACTTC. The chain uses TRBV2 and TRBJ2-7, with unresolved D. V dropped 6 bases and J dropped 2 bases, with 8 bases sitting between them. Germline V CDR1 and CDR2: SNHLY, FYNNEI. This CDR3 has 12 amino acids.

This clone was seen just once. This chain links TRBV15 with TRBJ1-2; D is unresolved. Germline CDR1 and CDR2: LNHNV and YYDKDF (reference sequence). The CDR3 totals 13 residues. Trimming took 3 bases from V and 3 from J, leaving 8 bases between them. DNA of the CDR3: TGTGCCACCAGCAGTTCTTGGCACTATGGCTACACCTTC. Translating it yields CATSSSWHYGYTF.

In DNA, the CDR3 is TGTGCCAGCCGGACAGGGGGAAGGGAAAAACTGTTTTTT. This gives the protein CASRTGGREKLFF. V is TRBV27 and J is TRBJ1-4, with TRBD1 identical over 10 bases. The CDR3 is made up of 13 amino acids. The V gene end was trimmed by 8 bases and the J gene end by 8 bases; junction bases not matched to a gene: 5. The V gene's germline CDR1 is MNHEY and CDR2 SMNVEV (reference sequence). Using reference TRBV27 and TRBJ1-4 for the parts outside the CDR3, the full variable domain is EAQVTQNPRYLITVTGKKLTVTCSQNMNHEYMSWYRQDPGLGLRQIYYSMNVEVTDKGDVPEGYKVSRKEKRNFPLILESPSPNQTSLYFCASRTGGREKLFFGSGTQLSVL.

V is TRBV5-6 and J is TRBJ2-3; TRBD2 matches at 10 bases. Per the germline V gene, CDR1 is SGHDT and CDR2 is YYEEEE. The length of the CDR3 is 17 residues. V gave up 0 bases and J gave up 0 bases; unmatched junction bases: 4. CDR3 protein: CASSLGASGSSTDTQYF. The CDR3 region has the DNA TGTGCCAGCAGCTTGGGGGCTAGCGGGAGTAGCACAGATACGCAGTATTTT.

In this sample, this clone turned up a few times. Other DNA sequences within the sample encode an identical CDR3. The rearrangement uses TRBV10-3 and TRBJ1-1; D may be TRBD1 (5 bases). This CDR3 spans 11 amino acids. Germline values: CDR1 ENHRY, CDR2 SYGVKD. Trimming shortened V by 7 bases and J by 5 bases, and 8 bases separated the two germline ends. The CDR3 DNA follows: TGTGCCATCAACGGGGGAACTGAAGCTTTCTTT. Translation: CAINGGTEAFF.

About this clone itself: The junction departs from germline at one end; a sequencing error may be responsible. This rearrangement joins TRBV12-3 or TRBV12-4 to TRBJ2-1; the D gene is possibly TRBD1 (5 bases). CDR3 length: 11 residues. The chain's CDR3 is CASTQGRVRVF. Here the CDR3 DNA reads TGTGCCAGCACTCAGGGCAGGGTCAGGGTCTTC.

In this sample, this clone turned up once. The chain recombines TRBV9 with TRBJ2-1, with a tentative D call TRBD2 (5 bases). The germline gives CDR1 SGDLS, CDR2 YYNGEE. The V end lost 4 bases, the J end lost 4 bases, and 12 bases lay between the germline ends. The CDR3 runs 14 residues. This chain's CDR3 is CASSFTGLYNEQFF. CDR3 DNA: TGTGCCAGCAGCTTTACCGGACTTTACAATGAGCAGTTCTTC.

The chain links TRBV10-3 to TRBJ1-3; tentatively, D is TRBD1 (6 bases). V was clipped by 6 bases and J by 0 bases, with 12 bases between them. CDR3 length equals 15 residues. CDR1 ENHRY and CDR2 SYGVKD come from the germline V gene. As DNA, the CDR3 is TGTGCCATCAGCGGACAGCTCAACTCTGGAAACACCATATATTTT. Encoded protein: CAISGQLNSGNTIYF.

This clone has just a few counts. The chain is built from TRBV19 and TRBJ2-1; 7 nucleotides match TRBD2. The CDR3 loop spans 15 amino acids. With 1 base clipped from V and 5 bases from J, the junction kept 5 bases outside the gene matches. Germline lookup yields CDR1 LNHDA and CDR2 SQIVND (reference sequence). The CDR3: CASSIGGLEHNEQFF. The CDR3 coding sequence is TGTGCCAGTAGTATAGGAGGACTAGAACACAATGAGCAGTTCTTC.

V is TRBV7-9 and J is TRBJ2-7; 11 bases map to TRBD1. The CDR3 covers 14 residues. Germline CDR1 reads SEHNR; CDR2 reads FQNEAQ (reference sequence). With 7 bases clipped from V and 6 bases from J, the junction kept 8 bases outside the gene matches. The CDR3 spells CASTTDRGQSEQYF. CDR3 in DNA: TGTGCCAGCACCACGGACAGGGGGCAATCCGAGCAGTACTTC.

The gene calls are TRBV9 and TRBJ1-2, with TRBD1 as a possible D gene (5 bases). Germline CDR1 and CDR2: SGDLS and YYNGEE. The CDR3 length is 17 residues. Trimming left V 3 bases short and J 7 bases short, with 25 bases between. The CDR3 region is CASSAWEQGPTTGGYTF. CDR3 nucleotide sequence: TGTGCCAGCAGCGCGTGGGAGCAGGGTCCTACGACGGGTGGCTACACCTTC.

In its sample, this clone was seen a few times. The chain has TRBV6-5 and TRBJ2-3; D might be TRBD1 (6 bases). V was clipped by 2 bases and J by 3 bases, with 9 bases between them. CDR1 is MNHEY and CDR2 is SVGAGI in the germline V gene. The CDR3 has 14 residues. DNA of the CDR3: TGTGCCAGCAGTTACCTGGGGGCAACAGATACGCAGTATTTT. This encodes CASSYLGATDTQYF.

The rearrangement links TRBV10-3 to TRBJ1-1; 7 bases match TRBD1. J gave up 1 base and V 3 bases, and 5 bases lay outside the gene matches. CDR3 length equals 15 residues. CDR1 is ENHRY, CDR2 SYGVKD, per germline. This CDR3 is CAISDWDRENTEAFF. CDR3 coding DNA: TGTGCCATCAGTGACTGGGACAGAGAGAACACTGAAGCTTTCTTT.

The chain is built from TRBV3-1 (or the pseudogene TRBV3-2) and TRBJ2-5; no reliable D call. The germline CDR1 and CDR2 sequences are LGHDT and YNNKEL (reference sequence). The CDR3 is 12 amino acids. V was cut by 2 bases and J by 5 bases, with 6 bases left in between. Here the CDR3 DNA reads TGTGCCAGCAGCCAACTCAGTGAGACCCAGTACTTC. Translation gives CASSQLSETQYF.

The chain employs TRBV9 and TRBJ2-7; the match to TRBD2 covers 10 bases. Trimming at V came to 7 bases and at J to 3 bases, leaving 7 bases not matched to a gene. The CDR3 runs 14 residues. Germline-derived CDR1 and CDR2 are SGDLS and YYNGEE. The CDR3 sequence is CASGGGTSDYEQYF. As DNA, the CDR3 is TGTGCCAGCGGCGGGGGGACTAGCGACTACGAGCAGTACTTC.

The chain recombines TRBV19 with TRBJ1-5; D call uncertain. The CDR3 spans 11 residues. The V end lost 5 bases, the J end lost 6 bases, and 5 bases lay between the germline ends. Germline V gene data show CDR1 as LNHDA and CDR2 as SQIVND (reference sequence). CDR3 sequence: CASSAGQPQHF. The CDR3 nucleotides are TGTGCCAGTAGTGCGGGTCAGCCCCAGCATTTT.

This chain connects TRBV9 to TRBJ1-6; unclear D gene. The germline V and J ends were trimmed by 0 bases and 6 bases, with 4 bases remaining between them. Germline lookup yields CDR1 SGDLS and CDR2 YYNGEE. This CDR3 spans 13 amino acids. As DNA, the CDR3 is TGTGCCAGCAGCGTAGACAGTAATTCACCCCTCCACTTT. It translates to CASSVDSNSPLHF.

The chain employs TRBV5-1 and TRBJ1-4; 10 nucleotides line up with TRBD1. With V trimmed by 4 bases and J by 6 bases, 6 bases remained unmatched. The germline V gene encodes CDR1 SGHRS and CDR2 YFSETQ. This CDR3 contains 15 residues. The CDR3 sequence: CASSGLGTGDEKLFF. CDR3 bases: TGCGCCAGCAGCGGGTTAGGGACAGGGGATGAAAAACTGTTTTTT.